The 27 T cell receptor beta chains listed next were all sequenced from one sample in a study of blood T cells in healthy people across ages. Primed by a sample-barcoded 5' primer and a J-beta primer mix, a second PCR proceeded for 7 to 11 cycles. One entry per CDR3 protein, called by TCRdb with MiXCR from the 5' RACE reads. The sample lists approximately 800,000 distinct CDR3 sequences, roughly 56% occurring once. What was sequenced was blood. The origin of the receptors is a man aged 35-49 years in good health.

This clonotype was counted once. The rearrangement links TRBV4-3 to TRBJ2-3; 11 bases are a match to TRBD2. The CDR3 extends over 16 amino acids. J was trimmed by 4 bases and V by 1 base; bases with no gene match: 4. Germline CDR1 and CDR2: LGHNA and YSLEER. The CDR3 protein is CASSQGALAGADTQYF. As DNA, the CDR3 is TGCGCCAGCAGCCAAGGGGCACTAGCGGGAGCAGATACGCAGTATTTT.

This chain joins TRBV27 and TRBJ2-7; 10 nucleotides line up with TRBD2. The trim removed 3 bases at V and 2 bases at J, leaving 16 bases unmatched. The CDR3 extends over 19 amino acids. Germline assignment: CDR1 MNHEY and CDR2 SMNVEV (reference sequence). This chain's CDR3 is CASSFSGSGWTSGTYEQYF. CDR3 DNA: TGTGCCAGCAGTTTCAGTGGTAGTGGGTGGACTAGCGGTACCTACGAGCAGTACTTC.

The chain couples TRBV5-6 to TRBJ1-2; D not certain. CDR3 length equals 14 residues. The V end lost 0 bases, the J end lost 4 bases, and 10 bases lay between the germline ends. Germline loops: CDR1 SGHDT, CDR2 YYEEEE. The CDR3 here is CASSLGGRRYGYTF. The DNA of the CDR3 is TGTGCCAGCAGCTTGGGCGGACGGCGCTATGGCTACACCTTC.

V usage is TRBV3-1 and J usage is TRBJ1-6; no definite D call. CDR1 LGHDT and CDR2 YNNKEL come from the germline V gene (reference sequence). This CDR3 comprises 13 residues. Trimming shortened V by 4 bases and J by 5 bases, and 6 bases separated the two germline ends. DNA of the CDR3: TGTGCCAGCAGCCCCACCGATAATTCACCCCTCCACTTT. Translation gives CASSPTDNSPLHF.

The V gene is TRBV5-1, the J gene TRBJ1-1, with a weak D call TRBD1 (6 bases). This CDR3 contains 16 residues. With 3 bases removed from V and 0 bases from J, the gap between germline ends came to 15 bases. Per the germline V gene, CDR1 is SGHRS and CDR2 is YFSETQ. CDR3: CASSWTGTRMNTEAFF. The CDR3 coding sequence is TGCGCCAGCAGCTGGACCGGGACAAGGATGAACACTGAAGCTTTCTTT.

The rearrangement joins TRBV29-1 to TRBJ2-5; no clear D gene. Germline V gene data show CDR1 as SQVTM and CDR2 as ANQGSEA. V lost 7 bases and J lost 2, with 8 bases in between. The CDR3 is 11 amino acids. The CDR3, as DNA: TGCAGCGCTACCAGGCAAGAGACCCAGTACTTC. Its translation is CSATRQETQYF.

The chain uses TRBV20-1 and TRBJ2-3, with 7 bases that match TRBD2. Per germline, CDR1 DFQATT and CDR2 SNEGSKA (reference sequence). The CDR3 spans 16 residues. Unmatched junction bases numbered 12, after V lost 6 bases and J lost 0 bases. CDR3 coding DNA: TGCAGTGCCCCATCCCTCAGCGGGACTAGCACAGATACGCAGTATTTT. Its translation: CSAPSLSGTSTDTQYF.

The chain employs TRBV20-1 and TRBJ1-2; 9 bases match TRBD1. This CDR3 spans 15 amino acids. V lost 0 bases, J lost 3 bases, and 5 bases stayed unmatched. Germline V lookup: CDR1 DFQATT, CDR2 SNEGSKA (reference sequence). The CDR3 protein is CSARDGTGSYYGYTF. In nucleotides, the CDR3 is TGCAGTGCTAGAGACGGGACAGGGTCATACTATGGCTACACCTTC.

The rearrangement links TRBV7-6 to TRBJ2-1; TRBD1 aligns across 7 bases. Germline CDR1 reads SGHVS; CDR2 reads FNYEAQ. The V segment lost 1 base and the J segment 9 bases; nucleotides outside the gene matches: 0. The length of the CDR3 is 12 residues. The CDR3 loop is CASSLGDSEQFF. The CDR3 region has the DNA TGTGCCAGCAGCTTAGGGGACAGTGAGCAGTTCTTC.

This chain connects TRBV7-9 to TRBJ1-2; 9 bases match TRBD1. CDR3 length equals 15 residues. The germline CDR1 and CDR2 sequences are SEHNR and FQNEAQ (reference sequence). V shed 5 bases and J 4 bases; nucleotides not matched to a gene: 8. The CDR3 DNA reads TGTGCCAGCAGCACCGGGACAGGGATTTCCTATGGCTACACCTTC. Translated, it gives CASSTGTGISYGYTF.

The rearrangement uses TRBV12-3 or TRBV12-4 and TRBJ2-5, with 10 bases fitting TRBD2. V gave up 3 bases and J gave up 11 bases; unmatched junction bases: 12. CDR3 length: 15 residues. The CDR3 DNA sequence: TGTGCCAGCAGTTTTTCGTCTAGCGGGAGCGATGAGCAGTACTTC. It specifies CASSFSSSGSDEQYF.

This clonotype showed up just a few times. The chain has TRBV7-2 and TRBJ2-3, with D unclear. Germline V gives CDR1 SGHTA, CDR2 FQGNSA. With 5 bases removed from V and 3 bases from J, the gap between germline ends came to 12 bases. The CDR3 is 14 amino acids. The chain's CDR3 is CASSMNLWTDTQYF. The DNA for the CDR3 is TGTGCCAGCAGCATGAACCTGTGGACAGATACGCAGTATTTT.

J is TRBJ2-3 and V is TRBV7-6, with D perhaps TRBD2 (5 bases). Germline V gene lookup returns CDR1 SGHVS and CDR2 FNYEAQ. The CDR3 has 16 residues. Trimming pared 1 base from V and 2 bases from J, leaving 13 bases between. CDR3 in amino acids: CASSLGLALNTDTQYF. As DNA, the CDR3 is TGTGCCAGCAGCTTAGGGCTAGCCCTTAACACAGATACGCAGTATTTT.

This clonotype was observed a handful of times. DNA of the CDR3: TGCGCCAGCAGGCTCCCAGCGGGACAGGGGGTCTCTGGGGCCAACGTCCTGACTTTC. Residues: CASRLPAGQGVSGANVLTF. V usage is TRBV23-1 and J usage is TRBJ2-6; 11 bases match TRBD1. TRBV23-1 belongs to the ORF category, with a function that is uncertain. The CDR3 is 19 residues long. The junction had 10 bases not matched to a gene; V was cut back by 6 bases and J by 0 bases.

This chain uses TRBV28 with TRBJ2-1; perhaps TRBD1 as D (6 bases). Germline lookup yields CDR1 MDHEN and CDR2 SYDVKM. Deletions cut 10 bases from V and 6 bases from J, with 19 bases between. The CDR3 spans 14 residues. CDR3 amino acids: CATQRVGQSNEQFF. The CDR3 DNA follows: TGTGCCACCCAACGTGTAGGACAGAGCAATGAGCAGTTCTTC.

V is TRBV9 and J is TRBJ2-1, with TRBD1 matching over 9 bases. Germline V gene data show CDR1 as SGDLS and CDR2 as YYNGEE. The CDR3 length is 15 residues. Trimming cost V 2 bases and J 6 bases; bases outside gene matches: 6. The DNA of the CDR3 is TGTGCCAGCAGCGTGGGGACAGGGCAGCGCAATGAGCAGTTCTTC. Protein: CASSVGTGQRNEQFF.

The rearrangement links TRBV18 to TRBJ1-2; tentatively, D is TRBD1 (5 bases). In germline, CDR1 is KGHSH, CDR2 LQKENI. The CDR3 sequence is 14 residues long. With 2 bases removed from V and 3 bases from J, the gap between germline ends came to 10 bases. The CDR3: CASSPSGADYGYTF. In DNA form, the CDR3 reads TGTGCCAGCTCACCAAGCGGGGCTGACTATGGCTACACCTTC.

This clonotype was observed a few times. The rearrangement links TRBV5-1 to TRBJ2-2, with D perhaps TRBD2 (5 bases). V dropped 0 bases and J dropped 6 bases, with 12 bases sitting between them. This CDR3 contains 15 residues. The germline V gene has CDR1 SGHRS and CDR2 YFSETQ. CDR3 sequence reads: CASSLVAGAPGELFF. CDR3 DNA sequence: TGCGCCAGCAGCTTGGTGGCGGGCGCTCCCGGGGAGCTGTTTTTT.

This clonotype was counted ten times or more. The CDR3, as DNA: TGTGCCAGCAGCCCCGAGGGAGGGGGCCAAGAGACCCAGTACTTC. Encoded protein: CASSPEGGGQETQYF. V and J are TRBV13 and TRBJ2-5; weak D call: TRBD2 (7 bases). Per the germline V gene, CDR1 is PRHDT and CDR2 is FYEKMQ (reference sequence). The V and J ends lost 5 bases and 1 base respectively, with 14 bases between them. CDR3 length equals 15 residues.

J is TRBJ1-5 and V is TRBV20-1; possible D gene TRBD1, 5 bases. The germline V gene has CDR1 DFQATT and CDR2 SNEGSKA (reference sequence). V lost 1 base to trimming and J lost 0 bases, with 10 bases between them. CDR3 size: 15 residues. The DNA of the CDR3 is TGCAGTGCTAGAGTTCAGGGTTATAGCAATCAGCCCCAGCATTTT. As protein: CSARVQGYSNQPQHF.

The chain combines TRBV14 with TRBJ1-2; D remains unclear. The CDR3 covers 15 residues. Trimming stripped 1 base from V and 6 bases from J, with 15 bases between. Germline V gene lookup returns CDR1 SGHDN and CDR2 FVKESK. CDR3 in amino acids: CASSQGSARVDGYTF. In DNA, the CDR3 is TGTGCCAGCAGCCAAGGGTCAGCGAGGGTGGATGGCTACACCTTC. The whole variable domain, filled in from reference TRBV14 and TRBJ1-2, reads EAGVTQFPSHSVIEKGQTVTLRCDPISGHDNLYWYRRVMGKEIKFLLHFVKESKQDESGMPNNRFLAERTGGTYSTLKVQPAELEDSGVYFCASSQGSARVDGYTFGSGTRLTVV.

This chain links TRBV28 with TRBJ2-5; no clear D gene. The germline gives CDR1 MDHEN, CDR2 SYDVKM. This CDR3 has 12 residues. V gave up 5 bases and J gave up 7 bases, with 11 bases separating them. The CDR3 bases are TGTGCCAGCAGTCCCTCCCTTTGGACCCAGTACTTC. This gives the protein CASSPSLWTQYF.

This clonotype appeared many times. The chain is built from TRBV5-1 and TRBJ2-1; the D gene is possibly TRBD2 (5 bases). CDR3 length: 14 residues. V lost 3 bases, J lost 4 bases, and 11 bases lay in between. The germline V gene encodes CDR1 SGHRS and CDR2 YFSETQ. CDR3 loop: CASSSWSGYNEQFF. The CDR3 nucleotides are TGCGCCAGCAGCTCCTGGAGCGGATACAATGAGCAGTTCTTC.

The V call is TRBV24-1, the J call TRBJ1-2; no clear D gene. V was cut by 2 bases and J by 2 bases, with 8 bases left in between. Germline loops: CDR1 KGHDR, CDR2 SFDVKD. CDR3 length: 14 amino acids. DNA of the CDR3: TGTGCCACCAGTGATTCCGGCAGGAACTATGGCTACACCTTC. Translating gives CATSDSGRNYGYTF.

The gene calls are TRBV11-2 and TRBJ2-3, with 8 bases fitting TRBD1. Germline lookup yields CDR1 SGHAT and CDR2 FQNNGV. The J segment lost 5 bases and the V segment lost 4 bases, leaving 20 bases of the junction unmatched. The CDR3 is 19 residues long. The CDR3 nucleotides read TGTGCCAGCAGCTCACTCCAAACCCCGACAGGGGCTCCAAGAGATACGCAGTATTTT. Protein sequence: CASSSLQTPTGAPRDTQYF.

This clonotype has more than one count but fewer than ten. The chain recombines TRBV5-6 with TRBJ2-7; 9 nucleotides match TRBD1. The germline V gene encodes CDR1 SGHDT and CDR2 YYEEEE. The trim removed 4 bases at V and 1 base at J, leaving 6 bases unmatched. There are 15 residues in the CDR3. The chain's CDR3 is CASSVDRGLSYEQYF. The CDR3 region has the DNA TGTGCCAGCAGCGTGGACAGGGGTCTTTCCTACGAGCAGTACTTC.

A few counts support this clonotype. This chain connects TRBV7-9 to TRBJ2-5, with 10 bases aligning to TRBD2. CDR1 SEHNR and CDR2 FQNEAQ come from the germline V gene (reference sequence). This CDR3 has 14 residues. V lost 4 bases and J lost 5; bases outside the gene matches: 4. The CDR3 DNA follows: TGTGCCAGCAGCTCAGCGGGAGGGAGGGAGACCCAGTACTTC. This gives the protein CASSSAGGRETQYF.